The T cell receptor (beta chain) described here comes from a study of CD8+ T cells in alopecia areata. V lost 8 bases and J lost 5, with 13 bases in between. Germline V CDR1 and CDR2: MNHEY, SMNVEV (reference sequence). This CDR3 spans 12 amino acids. Reverse transcription of extracted RNA yielded cDNA, which provided the sequencing template. TCRdb's table, derived via immunoSEQ multiplex PCR, lists solely in-frame clones and lacks some. The data contain tens of thousands of clones, approximately 50% of them singletons. General study findings and limits: Lesional scalp exceeded normal scalp in clonality, especially in alopecia totalis/universalis. TCR sharing was clearer in mice than between patients, perhaps partly owing to patient HLA diversity.

Alopecia areata patients gave lesional scalp punch biopsies and peripheral blood samples. Sorted out of PBMCs were CD4+ T cells and CD8+ T cells. Details on this clone: Its specificity is unknown.

J is TRBJ2-7 and V is TRBV27; possibly TRBD1 or TRBD2 for D (5 bases each). The clonotype comes from a human donor with alopecia areata. The source material was NKG2D-high CD8+ T cells sorted from blood. CDR3 residues: CASAYGDHEQYF. CDR3 in DNA: TGTGCCAGCGCGTACGGGGACCACGAGCAGTACTTC.